This paragraph reports one TCR beta chain. Its target is not known. The sample belongs to a study of EBV T-cell therapy then PD-1 blockade in nasopharyngeal carcinoma. With 0 bases removed from V and 1 base from J, the gap between germline ends came to 11 bases. CDR3 length equals 16 residues. In germline, CDR1 is SGDLS, CDR2 YYNGEE. The assay was immunoSEQ multiplex PCR, and TCRdb's table has in-frame clones only and misses some. The data contain 14,000 or so clones, 84% of them singletons. This sample's treatment: AdE1-LMPpoly-expanded autologous EBV-specific T-cell therapy followed by anti-PD-1 nivolumab.

The rearrangement uses TRBV9 and TRBJ2-1, with D hard to call. The source was CD8+ T cells from blood, collected at approximately day 99 from a patient whose treatment included autologous EBV-specific T cells and nivolumab. The TCR comes from a man in his forties or fifties with nasopharyngeal carcinoma. CDR3 region: CASSVGGWVSYNEQFF. CDR3 nucleotides: TGTGCCAGCAGCGTAGGTGGATGGGTGTCCTACAATGAGCAGTTCTTC.